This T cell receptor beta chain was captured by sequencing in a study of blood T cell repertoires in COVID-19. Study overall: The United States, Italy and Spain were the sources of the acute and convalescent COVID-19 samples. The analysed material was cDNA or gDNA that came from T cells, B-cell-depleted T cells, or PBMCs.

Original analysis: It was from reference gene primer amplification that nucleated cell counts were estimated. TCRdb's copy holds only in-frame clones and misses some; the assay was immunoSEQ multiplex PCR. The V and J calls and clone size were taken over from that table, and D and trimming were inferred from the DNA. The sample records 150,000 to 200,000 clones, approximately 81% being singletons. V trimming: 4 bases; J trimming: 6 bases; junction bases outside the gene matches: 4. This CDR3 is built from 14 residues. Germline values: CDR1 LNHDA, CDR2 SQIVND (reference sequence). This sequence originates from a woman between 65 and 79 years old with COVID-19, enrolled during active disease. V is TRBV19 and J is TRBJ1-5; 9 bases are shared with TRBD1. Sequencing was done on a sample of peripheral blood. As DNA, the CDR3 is TGTGCCAGTAGTAGTGACAGGGGGGTTCAGCCCCAGCATTTT. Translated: CASSSDRGVQPQHF.